Listed here are 2 T cell receptor beta chains from one sample, sequenced in a study of T cell repertoires in cytomegalovirus infection. TCRdb analysed the reads with MiXCR anew, one entry per CDR3 protein. Among about 310,000 distinct CDR3 sequences, roughly a sixth were seen once, and the ten largest hold approximately 12%. Sequencing was done on a sample of PBMCs. The receptors stem from a human donor in good health (CMV status not recorded). Some clones in this sample may be carry-over from other donors' samples.

This clonotype was recorded a few times. This sequence joins TRBV27 and TRBJ1-6, with 7 bases identical to TRBD1. The ends lost 8 bases at V and 8 bases at J; junction bases unmatched: 12. CDR1 and CDR2 from the germline V gene are MNHEY and SMNVEV (reference sequence). The CDR3 consists of 15 residues. This chain's CDR3 is CASEQGPLMDSPLHF. CDR3 bases: TGTGCCAGCGAACAGGGGCCCCTGATGGATTCACCCCTCCACTTT.

The V gene is TRBV12-3 or TRBV12-4, the J gene TRBJ2-5, with D uncertain. The CDR3 has 14 residues. Trimming pared 4 bases from V and 5 bases from J, leaving 14 bases between. The CDR3 reads CASSSPPSDETQYF. In nucleotides, the CDR3 is TGTGCCAGCAGTTCTCCCCCAAGCGATGAGACCCAGTACTTC.